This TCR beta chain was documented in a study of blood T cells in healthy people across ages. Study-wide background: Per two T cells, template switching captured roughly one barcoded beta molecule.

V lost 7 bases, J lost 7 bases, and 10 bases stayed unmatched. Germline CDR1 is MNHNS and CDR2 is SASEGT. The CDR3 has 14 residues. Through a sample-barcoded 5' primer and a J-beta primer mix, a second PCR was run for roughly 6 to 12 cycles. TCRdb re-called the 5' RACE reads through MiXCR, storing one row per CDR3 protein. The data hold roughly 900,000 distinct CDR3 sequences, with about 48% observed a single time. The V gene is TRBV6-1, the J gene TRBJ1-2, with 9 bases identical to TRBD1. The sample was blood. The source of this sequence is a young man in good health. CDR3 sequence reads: CASILGQGLSGYTF. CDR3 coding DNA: TGTGCCAGCATACTCGGACAGGGGCTCAGTGGCTACACCTTC.